What follows are 28 T cell receptor beta chains derived from one specimen sequenced in a study of OX40 agonist ivuxolimab in advanced cancers. The table came from immunoSEQ multiplex PCR; TCRdb's copy has only in-frame clones and leaves some out. This sample carries over 45,000 clones, over 75% of them seen once, and the ten largest clones take about 4.3%. Sequenced material: CD4+ or CD8+ T cells sorted from blood, taken in a trial of the OX40 agonist ivuxolimab. All receptors come from an adult with an advanced solid tumor such as melanoma, head and neck, liver or kidney cancer.

Here the CDR3 DNA reads TGCGCCAGCAGCCACTCGGGACAGGGATCCTACGAGCAGTACTTC. Its protein product is CASSHSGQGSYEQYF. V is TRBV4-3 and J is TRBJ2-7, with 9 positions matching TRBD1. CDR3 length: 15 amino acids. Germline CDR1 is LGHNA and CDR2 is YSLEER. After removal of 3 bases from V and 1 base from J, the junction contained 4 bases not matched to a gene.

Remarks on this clone: Other DNA sequences in this sample translate to the same CDR3. The rearrangement uses TRBV10-2 and TRBJ1-1; possible D gene TRBD1, 6 bases. Germline CDR1 WSHSY, CDR2 SAAADI. Between the trimmed V and J ends, which lost 9 bases and 1 base, there was a span of 15 bases. CDR3 size: 14 residues. CDR3 residues: CASSRTDANTEAFF. The CDR3 DNA is TGCGCCAGTAGTCGGACAGATGCGAACACTGAAGCTTTCTTT.

The J gene is TRBJ1-6, the V gene TRBV6-5, with D tentatively TRBD1 (6 bases). The CDR3 length is 13 residues. Trimming took 1 base from V and 13 from J, leaving 11 bases between them. Germline CDR1 and CDR2: MNHEY and SVGAGI. The CDR3, as DNA: TGTGCCAGCAGTTACTTACGACAGGCTCCCCTCCACTTT. It yields the protein CASSYLRQAPLHF.

The gene calls are TRBV6-5 and TRBJ1-5, with D perhaps matching TRBD1 (5 bases). The CDR3 covers 15 residues. V was clipped by 7 bases and J by 7 bases, with 20 bases between them. CDR1 is MNHEY, CDR2 SVGAGI, per germline. CDR3 coding DNA: TGTGCCAGCACCAGGGACGGTCGAGCAGGGCAGCCCCAGCATTTT. Translated: CASTRDGRAGQPQHF.

The rearrangement joins TRBV6-5 to TRBJ1-2; no firm D call. The CDR3 has 14 amino acids. Between the trimmed V and J ends, which lost 3 bases and 4 bases, there was a span of 12 bases. Germline-derived CDR1 and CDR2 are MNHEY and SVGAGI. The CDR3 bases are TGTGCCAGCAGTTATGAAGCCGGGCCCTATGGCTACACCTTC. This gives the protein CASSYEAGPYGYTF.

Points on this clone: One junction end does not reproduce the germline sequence, and a read error may be involved. CDR3 in DNA: TGTGCCAGCAGCTTAAAGTATGGGGAAAACTACGGGCAGTACTTC. It codes for CASSLKYGENYGQYF. The chain joins TRBV11-2 to TRBJ2-7; D is undetermined. From germline, CDR1 is SGHAT and CDR2 FQNNGV. The CDR3 has 15 residues.

The CDR3 is CASSATSGGLPDTQYF. Written as DNA, the CDR3 is TGTGCCAGCAGCGCCACTAGCGGGGGGCTCCCAGATACGCAGTATTTT. The rearrangement links TRBV6-4 to TRBJ2-3, with TRBD2 matching over 12 bases. This CDR3 spans 16 amino acids. Trimming removed 6 bases from V and 4 bases from J; junction bases left unmatched: 8. Germline assignment: CDR1 MRHNA and CDR2 SNTAGT.

The chain carries TRBV9 and TRBJ2-3; D assignment may be TRBD1 or TRBD2 (6 bases each). The CDR3 contains 13 residues. The V end was cut by 4 bases, the J end by 4 bases, with 10 bases between. The germline gives CDR1 SGDLS, CDR2 YYNGEE. The CDR3 DNA is TGTGCCAGCAGCCTCGGGGGCGCAGATACGCAGTATTTT. Its protein product is CASSLGGADTQYF.

This rearrangement joins TRBV5-1 to TRBJ2-7; 9 bases fit TRBD1. V gave up 2 bases and J gave up 3 bases; unmatched junction bases: 6. The CDR3 consists of 15 residues. Germline V lookup: CDR1 SGHRS, CDR2 YFSETQ. The CDR3 here is CASSLQGANVYEQYF. The CDR3 bases are TGCGCCAGCAGCTTACAGGGGGCGAACGTCTACGAGCAGTACTTC.

This clone was counted a few times. The V and J genes are TRBV11-2 and TRBJ1-6; 8 bases are shared with TRBD1. The CDR3 consists of 14 residues. Losses at the gene ends were 5 bases for V and 10 bases for J; bases not matched to a gene: 7. The germline CDR1 and CDR2 sequences are SGHAT and FQNNGV. Here the CDR3 reads CASSPLTGGSPLHF. For the CDR3, the DNA is TGTGCCAGCAGCCCATTAACAGGGGGATCACCCCTCCACTTT.

This sequence joins TRBV2 and TRBJ1-3, with a weak D call TRBD1 (5 bases). From germline, CDR1 is SNHLY and CDR2 FYNNEI. V lost 4 bases, J lost 3 bases, and 10 bases lay in between. The CDR3 is 14 residues long. The CDR3 loop reads CASSARDHGNTIYF. CDR3 in DNA: TGTGCCAGCAGTGCCCGGGACCATGGAAACACCATATATTTT.

This clone was seen only once. The chain couples TRBV7-6 to TRBJ1-5; weak D call: TRBD1 (6 bases). The germline gives CDR1 SGHVS, CDR2 FNYEAQ. CDR3 size: 14 residues. V was pared by 5 bases and J by 5 bases, with 13 bases between. CDR3 amino acids: CASSKVGGDQPQHF. The CDR3 DNA follows: TGTGCCAGCAGCAAAGTAGGGGGAGATCAGCCCCAGCATTTT.

The chain has TRBV30 and TRBJ1-2, with TRBD1 as a possible D gene (6 bases). Trimming stripped 2 bases from V and 8 bases from J, with 15 bases between. Per the germline V gene, CDR1 is GTSNPN and CDR2 is SVGIG (reference sequence). The CDR3 runs to 13 residues. Here the CDR3 reads CAWSWGRGEGYTF. The CDR3 region has the DNA TGTGCCTGGAGTTGGGGCAGGGGTGAAGGCTACACCTTC.

V and J are TRBV10-1 and TRBJ2-1; 8 nucleotides line up with TRBD2. Germline values: CDR1 WNHNN, CDR2 SYGVQD (reference sequence). CDR3 size: 14 residues. Trimming cost V 2 bases and J 7 bases; bases outside gene matches: 4. The CDR3 is CASSESGRWNEQFF. CDR3 in DNA: TGCGCCAGCAGTGAGAGCGGGAGATGGAATGAGCAGTTCTTC.

The chain is built from TRBV7-3 and TRBJ2-7; TRBD1 or TRBD2 may be the D gene (5 bases each). Germline V gene lookup returns CDR1 SGHTA and CDR2 FQGTGA. This CDR3 is built from 13 residues. Trimming left V 4 bases short and J 0 bases short, with 7 bases between. CDR3: CASSWDGSYEQYF. Written as DNA, the CDR3 is TGTGCCAGCAGCTGGGACGGCTCCTACGAGCAGTACTTC. The full variable domain, rest sourced from reference TRBV7-3 and TRBJ2-7, is GAGVSQTPSNKVTEKGKYVELRCDPISGHTALYWYRQSLGQGPEFLIYFQGTGAADDSGLPNDRFFAVRPEGSVSTLKIQRTERGDSAVYLCASSWDGSYEQYFGPGTRLTVT.

CDR3 sequence: CASSIRQGGTGANVLTF. Written as DNA, the CDR3 is TGCGCCAGCAGCATACGACAGGGAGGGACTGGGGCCAACGTCCTGACTTTC. The V gene is TRBV5-1, the J gene TRBJ2-6; either TRBD1 or TRBD2 may supply D (7 bases each). This CDR3 contains 17 residues. With 4 bases removed from V and 2 bases from J, the gap between germline ends came to 16 bases. Germline V gene sequence: CDR1 SGHRS, CDR2 YFSETQ.

CDR3 in amino acids: CASSYGENEKLFF. DNA for the CDR3: TGTGCCAGCAGTTACGGCGAGAATGAAAAACTGTTTTTT. This chain uses TRBV6-6 with TRBJ1-4; D unclear. The germline gives CDR1 MNHNY, CDR2 SVGAGI (reference sequence). The CDR3 sequence is 13 residues long. Trimming took off 2 bases at V and 5 bases at J, with 6 bases between the two ends.

The chain combines TRBV7-9 with TRBJ2-7, with D hard to call. This CDR3 has 12 amino acids. Trimming stripped 5 bases from V and 3 bases from J, with 8 bases between. Germline V gene data show CDR1 as SEHNR and CDR2 as FQNEAQ (reference sequence). The CDR3 region is CASSRLVYEQYF. CDR3 nucleotide sequence: TGTGCCAGCAGCCGACTGGTCTACGAGCAGTACTTC.

The count of this clone is one. The rearrangement uses TRBV29-1 and TRBJ2-1; 8 bases fit TRBD2. With 6 bases clipped from V and 9 bases from J, the junction kept 10 bases outside the gene matches. This CDR3 has 13 amino acids. CDR1 is SQVTM, CDR2 ANQGSEA, per germline. The CDR3 reads CSVRIAGMSEQFF. The DNA of the CDR3 is TGCAGCGTCAGGATAGCGGGAATGAGTGAGCAGTTCTTC.

This chain links TRBV28 with TRBJ1-1; 7 bases agree with TRBD1. The trim removed 6 bases at V and 3 bases at J, leaving 10 bases unmatched. Germline V lookup: CDR1 MDHEN, CDR2 SYDVKM. The CDR3 loop spans 15 amino acids. Here the CDR3 DNA reads TGTGCCAGCAGCGAATGGGCCAGGGGGGACACTGAAGCTTTCTTT. As protein: CASSEWARGDTEAFF.

The chain couples TRBV6-1 to TRBJ1-1; D is unresolved. Trimming left V 5 bases short and J 11 bases short, with 3 bases between. Germline V gene data show CDR1 as MNHNS and CDR2 as SASEGT. This CDR3 has 8 residues. Written as DNA, the CDR3 is TGTGCCAGCAGTATGGCTTTCTTT. It is translated as CASSMAFF.

V gene TRBV6-1 combines with J gene TRBJ1-6; 7 nucleotides align to TRBD1. The V segment lost 4 bases and the J segment 8 bases; nucleotides outside the gene matches: 2. The CDR3 contains 13 residues. CDR1 and CDR2 from the germline V gene are MNHNS and SASEGT. This CDR3 is CASSGQGDSPLHF. In DNA, the CDR3 is TGTGCCAGCAGTGGACAGGGAGATTCACCCCTCCACTTT.

This clone appeared a few times. CDR3 DNA: TGTGCCAGCAGCGTAGTTGGCACCACAGATACGCAGTATTTT. Translating gives CASSVVGTTDTQYF. This chain uses TRBV9 with TRBJ2-3; D is unclear. V was clipped by 0 bases and J by 2 bases, with 7 bases between them. CDR1 SGDLS and CDR2 YYNGEE come from the germline V gene. The CDR3 is made up of 14 amino acids.

The rearrangement uses TRBV28 and TRBJ2-5; D is perhaps TRBD2 (6 bases). Gene TRBJ2-7 matches the end of the DNA better, so the J call may be wrong. This CDR3 spans 15 amino acids. The germline CDR1 and CDR2 sequences are MDHEN and SYDVKM. The CDR3 DNA sequence: TGTGCCAGCAGACCAAGTCTAGCGACGTCCTACGAGCAGTACTTC. This translates into CASRPSLATSYEQYF.

The chain couples TRBV9 to TRBJ1-2; 8 positions match TRBD1. Germline-derived CDR1 and CDR2 are SGDLS and YYNGEE. The CDR3 length is 14 residues. V shed 3 bases and J 3 bases; nucleotides not matched to a gene: 4. The CDR3 sequence: CASSGTGSHYGYTF. In DNA form, the CDR3 reads TGTGCCAGCAGCGGGACAGGGTCCCACTATGGCTACACCTTC.

The V and J genes are TRBV6-1 and TRBJ1-5; no reliable D call. V was shortened by 2 bases and J by 7 bases, with 21 bases between the two germline ends. This CDR3 has 17 residues. Germline CDR1 reads MNHNS; CDR2 reads SASEGT. The CDR3 bases are TGTGCCAGCAGTGAAAGAGTTGTTGGGGTCTCAAGGCAGCCCCAGCATTTT. It codes for CASSERVVGVSRQPQHF.

The chain joins TRBV21-1 to TRBJ2-5; the D segment call TRBD1 is taken from the table without a DNA check. TRBV21-1 is assigned pseudogene status. CDR3 size: 16 residues. CDR3 sequence reads: CASSKAGQRIQETQYF. The CDR3 bases are TGTGCCAGCAGCAAAGCGGGACAGAGAATACAAGAGACCCAGTACTTC.

This clone has only one observation. The rearrangement links TRBV5-1 to TRBJ2-7; no definite D call. This CDR3 has 14 residues. With 1 base removed from V and 1 base from J, the gap between germline ends came to 9 bases. The germline CDR1 and CDR2 sequences are SGHRS and YFSETQ. CDR3 DNA: TGCGCCAGCAGCTTGCAGGTACAATCCTACGAGCAGTACTTC. Encoded protein: CASSLQVQSYEQYF.